This TCR beta chain was retrieved from a study of shared clonotypes between healthy human individuals. Study-wide points: Among a handful of donors, approximately 5.4% of naive CD4 clonotypes were found in common.

The CDR3 is 15 residues long. Germline V gene sequence: CDR1 MNHNS, CDR2 SASEGT. Trimming removed 2 bases from V and 7 bases from J, with 12 bases in between. Notes on this clone: Its antigen is as yet unknown.

Authors' methods: ImmunoSEQ output held junction-only sequences without quality scores, so filtering differed. Sequencing used immunoSEQ multiplex PCR; TCRdb keeps in-frame clones, though not all of them. V, J and clone size were drawn from that table, and D and trimming were deduced from the DNA. The top ten hold around 0.13% of the sample, which has 2 million to 2.5 million clones, under 97% seen once. This chain links TRBV6-1 with TRBJ1-6; D gene unclear. This TCR came from a man younger than 35 in good health. The sequenced sample consisted of naive CD4+ T cells sorted from blood. The subset: CD45RA+ positively selected. The CDR3: CASSERIGTNSPLHF. CDR3 sequence (DNA): TGTGCCAGCAGTGAAAGGATAGGCACCAATTCACCCCTCCACTTT.